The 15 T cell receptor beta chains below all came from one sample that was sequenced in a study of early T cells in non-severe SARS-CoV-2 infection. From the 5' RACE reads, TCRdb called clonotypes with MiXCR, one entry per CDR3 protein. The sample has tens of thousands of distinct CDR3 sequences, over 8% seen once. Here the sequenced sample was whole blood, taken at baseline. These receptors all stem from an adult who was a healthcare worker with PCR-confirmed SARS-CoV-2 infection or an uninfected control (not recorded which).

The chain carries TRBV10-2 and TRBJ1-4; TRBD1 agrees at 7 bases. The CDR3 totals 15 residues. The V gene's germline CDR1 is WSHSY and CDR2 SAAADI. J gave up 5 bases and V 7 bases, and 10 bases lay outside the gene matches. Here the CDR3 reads CASMKEGAGNEKLFF. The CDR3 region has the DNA TGCGCCAGCATGAAAGAGGGGGCGGGGAATGAAAAACTGTTTTTT.

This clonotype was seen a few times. This chain's CDR3 is CASSKTGGYGYTF. Here the CDR3 DNA reads TGTGCCAGCAGTAAGACAGGGGGCTATGGCTACACCTTC. This rearrangement joins TRBV6-5 to TRBJ1-2, with TRBD1 matching over 9 bases. This CDR3 region has 13 residues. J lost 4 bases, V lost 5 bases, and 2 bases had no gene match. Germline CDR1 reads MNHEY; CDR2 reads SVGAGI.

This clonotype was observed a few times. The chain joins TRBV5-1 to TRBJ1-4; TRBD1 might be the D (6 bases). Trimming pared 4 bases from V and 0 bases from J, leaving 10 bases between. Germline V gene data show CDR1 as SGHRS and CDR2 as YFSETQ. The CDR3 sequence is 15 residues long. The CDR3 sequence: CASSPGDATNEKLFF. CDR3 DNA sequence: TGCGCCAGCAGCCCAGGGGATGCAACTAATGAAAAACTGTTTTTT.

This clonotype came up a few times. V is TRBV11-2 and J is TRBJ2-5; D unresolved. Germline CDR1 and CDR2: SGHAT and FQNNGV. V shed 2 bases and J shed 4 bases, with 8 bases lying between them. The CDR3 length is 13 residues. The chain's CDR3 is CASSLRARETQYF. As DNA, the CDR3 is TGTGCCAGCAGCTTACGTGCACGAGAGACCCAGTACTTC.

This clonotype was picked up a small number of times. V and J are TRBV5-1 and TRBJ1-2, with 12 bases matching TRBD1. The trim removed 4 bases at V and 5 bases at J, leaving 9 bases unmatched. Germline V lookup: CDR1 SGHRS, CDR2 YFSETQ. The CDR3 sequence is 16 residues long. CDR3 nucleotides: TGCGCCAGCAGCACCCCTCCGGGACAGGGGGCGTATGGCTACACCTTC. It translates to CASSTPPGQGAYGYTF.

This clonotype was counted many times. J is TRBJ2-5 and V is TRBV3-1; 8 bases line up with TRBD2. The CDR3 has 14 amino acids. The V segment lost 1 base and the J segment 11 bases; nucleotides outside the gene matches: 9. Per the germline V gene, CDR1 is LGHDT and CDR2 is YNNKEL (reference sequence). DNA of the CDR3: TGTGCCAGCAGCCAAGTTTTGACTAGCGCGAAACAGTACTTC. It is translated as CASSQVLTSAKQYF.

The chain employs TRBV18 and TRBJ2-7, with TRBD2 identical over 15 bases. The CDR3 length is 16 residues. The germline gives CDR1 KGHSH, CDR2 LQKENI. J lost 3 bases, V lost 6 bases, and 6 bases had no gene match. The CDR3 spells CASSHGTSGGIYEQYF. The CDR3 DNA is TGTGCCAGCTCTCATGGGACTAGCGGGGGGATCTACGAGCAGTACTTC.

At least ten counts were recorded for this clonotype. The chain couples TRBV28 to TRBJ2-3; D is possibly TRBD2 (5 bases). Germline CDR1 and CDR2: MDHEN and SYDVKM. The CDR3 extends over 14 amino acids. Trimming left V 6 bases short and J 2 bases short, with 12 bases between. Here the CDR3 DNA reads TGTGCCAGCAGGGTGGCGGAGGCCACAGATACGCAGTATTTT. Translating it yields CASRVAEATDTQYF.

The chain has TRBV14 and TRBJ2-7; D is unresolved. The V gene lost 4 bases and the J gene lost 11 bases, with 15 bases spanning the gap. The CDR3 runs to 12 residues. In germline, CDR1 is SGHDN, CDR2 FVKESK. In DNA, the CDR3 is TGTGCCAGCAGCCTGAACGACGGAAGCAAGTACTTC. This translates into CASSLNDGSKYF.

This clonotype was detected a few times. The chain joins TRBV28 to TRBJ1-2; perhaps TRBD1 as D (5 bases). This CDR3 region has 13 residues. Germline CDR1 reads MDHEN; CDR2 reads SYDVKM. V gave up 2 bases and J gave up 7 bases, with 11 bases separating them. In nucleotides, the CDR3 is TGTGCCAGCAGTTTAGGGCAGGGCGGTGGCTACACCTTC. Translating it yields CASSLGQGGGYTF.

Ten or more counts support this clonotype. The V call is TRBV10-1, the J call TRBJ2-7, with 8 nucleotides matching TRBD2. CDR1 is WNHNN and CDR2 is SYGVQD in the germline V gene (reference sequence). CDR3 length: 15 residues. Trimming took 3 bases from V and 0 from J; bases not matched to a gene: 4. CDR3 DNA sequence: TGCGCCAGCAGTGATTCTAGCGGGCCCTCCTACGAGCAGTACTTC. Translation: CASSDSSGPSYEQYF.

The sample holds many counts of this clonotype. CDR3 sequence reads: CASSTGGNTEAFF. DNA of the CDR3: TGTGCCAGCAGCACAGGGGGCAACACTGAAGCTTTCTTT. V usage is TRBV2 and J usage is TRBJ1-1; 9 positions match TRBD1. Germline V lookup: CDR1 SNHLY, CDR2 FYNNEI. This CDR3 has 13 amino acids. V lost 6 bases and J lost 2; bases outside the gene matches: 1.

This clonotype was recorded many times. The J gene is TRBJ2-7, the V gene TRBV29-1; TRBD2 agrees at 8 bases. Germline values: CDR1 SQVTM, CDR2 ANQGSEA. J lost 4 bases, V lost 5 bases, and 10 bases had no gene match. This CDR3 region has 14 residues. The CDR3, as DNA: TGCAGCGTTCTTAGGCGGGAGGTCGGGTACGAGCAGTACTTC. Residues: CSVLRREVGYEQYF.

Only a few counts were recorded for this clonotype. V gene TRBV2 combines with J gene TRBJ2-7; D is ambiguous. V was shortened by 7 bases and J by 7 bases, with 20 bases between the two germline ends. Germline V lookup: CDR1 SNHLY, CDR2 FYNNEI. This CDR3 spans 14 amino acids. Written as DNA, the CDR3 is TGTGCCAGCACACAAAACGGACCCTTGGGGGAGCAGTACTTC. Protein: CASTQNGPLGEQYF.

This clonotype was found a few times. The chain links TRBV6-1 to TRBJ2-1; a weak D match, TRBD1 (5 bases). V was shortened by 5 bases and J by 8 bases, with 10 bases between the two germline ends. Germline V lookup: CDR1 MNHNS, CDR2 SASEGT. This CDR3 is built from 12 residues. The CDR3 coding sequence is TGTGCCAGCAGTTATACAGGTGATGAGCAGTTCTTC. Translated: CASSYTGDEQFF.